The 17 T cell receptor beta chains below all came from one sample that was sequenced in a study of blood T cell repertoires in COVID-19. The assay was immunoSEQ multiplex PCR, and TCRdb's table has in-frame clones only and misses some. This table holds some 140,000 clones, about four fifths found once. Specimen: PBMCs or T cells enriched from blood (not recorded which). All receptors derive from a man aged 40-50 years with acute COVID-19.

This chain's CDR3 is CATSRDQDRPWETQYF. The CDR3 DNA is TGTGCCACCAGCAGAGATCAAGACAGGCCGTGGGAGACCCAGTACTTC. The rearrangement uses TRBV15 and TRBJ2-5; D might be TRBD1 (6 bases). The CDR3 runs 16 residues. The germline V and J ends were trimmed by 0 bases and 5 bases, with 16 bases remaining between them. CDR1 LNHNV and CDR2 YYDKDF come from the germline V gene (reference sequence).

This chain joins TRBV4-3 and TRBJ1-3; D not resolved. The CDR3 is 14 residues long. V was cut by 4 bases and J by 1 base, with 8 bases left in between. Germline CDR1 is LGHNA and CDR2 is YSLEER. The CDR3 nucleotides are TGCGCCAGCAGCCTCGCGTATTCTGGAAACACCATATATTTT. Translating it yields CASSLAYSGNTIYF.

This clone was seen a handful of times. The V gene is TRBV3-1 (or the pseudogene TRBV3-2), the J gene TRBJ2-2; a weak D match, TRBD1 (5 bases). V was trimmed by 5 bases and J by 7 bases, leaving 8 bases between them. The CDR3 is 12 amino acids. CDR1 is LGHDT and CDR2 is YNNKEL in the germline V gene (reference sequence). This CDR3 reads CASSWQGGELFF. CDR3 nucleotide sequence: TGTGCCAGCAGCTGGCAGGGCGGGGAGCTGTTTTTT.

This chain joins TRBV3-1 (or the pseudogene TRBV3-2) and TRBJ2-4; perhaps TRBD2 as D (5 bases). The CDR3 covers 15 residues. Between the trimmed V and J ends, which lost 5 bases and 5 bases, there was a span of 16 bases. Germline V gene lookup returns CDR1 LGHDT and CDR2 YNNKEL (reference sequence). The CDR3 spells CASSTGKNPENIQYF. The CDR3 DNA sequence: TGTGCCAGCAGCACCGGGAAGAATCCAGAAAACATTCAGTACTTC.

The chain links TRBV7-9 to TRBJ1-2; D gene uncertain. The CDR3 runs to 15 residues. V lost 4 bases to trimming and J lost 4 bases, with 16 bases between them. CDR1 and CDR2 from the germline V gene are SEHNR and FQNEAQ (reference sequence). DNA for the CDR3: TGTGCCAGCAGCTCTGACTCACAGCGGTCCTATGGCTACACCTTC. The encoded protein is CASSSDSQRSYGYTF.

The chain employs TRBV5-1 and TRBJ2-1; D might be TRBD2 (5 bases). This CDR3 is 14 amino acids long. V was shortened by 4 bases and J by 4 bases, with 12 bases between the two germline ends. Per germline, CDR1 SGHRS and CDR2 YFSETQ. The CDR3 nucleotides are TGCGCCAGCAGCCCGAATGGGGAGTACAATGAGCAGTTCTTC. Residues: CASSPNGEYNEQFF.

This clone appeared a few times. The J gene is TRBJ2-3, the V gene TRBV3-1 (or the pseudogene TRBV3-2); weak D call: TRBD2 (6 bases). The germline CDR1 and CDR2 sequences are LGHDT and YNNKEL (reference sequence). The CDR3 totals 15 residues. V lost 0 bases and J 1 base, leaving 8 bases between the germline ends. The CDR3 reads CASSQDASGTDTQYF. As DNA, the CDR3 is TGTGCCAGCAGCCAAGATGCTAGCGGCACAGATACGCAGTATTTT.

The rearrangement joins TRBV7-6 to TRBJ2-2; 7 bases fit TRBD1. Germline V CDR1 and CDR2: SGHVS, FNYEAQ. After removal of 5 bases from V and 3 bases from J, the junction contained 9 bases not matched to a gene. CDR3 size: 16 residues. The CDR3 coding sequence is TGTGCCAGCAGCGCCGGGACAGAATCCGACACCGGGGAGCTGTTTTTT. Protein: CASSAGTESDTGELFF.

V usage is TRBV18 and J usage is TRBJ2-3; 8 nucleotides align to TRBD1. V was clipped by 3 bases and J by 6 bases; unmatched bases: 5. Per the germline V gene, CDR1 is KGHSH and CDR2 is LQKENI. The CDR3 runs to 14 residues. CDR3 loop: CASSPTGVGDTQYF. Here the CDR3 DNA reads TGTGCCAGCTCACCGACAGGGGTTGGGGATACGCAGTATTTT.

V usage is TRBV7-2 and J usage is TRBJ1-3; D uncertain. The CDR3 covers 14 residues. Trimming pared 1 base from V and 4 bases from J, leaving 8 bases between. Germline V gene lookup returns CDR1 SGHTA and CDR2 FQGNSA. The DNA of the CDR3 is TGTGCCAGCAGCTTAGGCAGGTTGGGAAACACCATATATTTT. Its protein product is CASSLGRLGNTIYF.

This clone is a singleton in its sample. The chain combines TRBV7-8 with TRBJ2-3; TRBD2 aligns across 10 bases. The junction had 2 bases not matched to a gene; V was cut back by 5 bases and J by 0 bases. CDR1 SGHVS and CDR2 FQNEAQ come from the germline V gene. The CDR3 loop spans 15 amino acids. CDR3 in amino acids: CASSLLAGSTDTQYF. Written as DNA, the CDR3 is TGTGCCAGCAGCCTACTAGCGGGAAGCACAGATACGCAGTATTTT.

This clone was detected only once. The V and J genes are TRBV29-1 and TRBJ1-1; 7 bases fit TRBD1. V lost 7 bases, J lost 5 bases, and 10 bases stayed unmatched. The CDR3 has 13 residues. In germline, CDR1 is SQVTM, CDR2 ANQGSEA. In DNA form, the CDR3 reads TGCAGCGCGGGGCGGGACAGTGGAACTGAAGCTTTCTTT. This translates into CSAGRDSGTEAFF.

The gene calls are TRBV3-1 (or the pseudogene TRBV3-2) and TRBJ2-3; tentatively, D is TRBD2 (5 bases). The CDR3 is 14 amino acids. Trimming removed 2 bases from V and 0 bases from J, with 6 bases in between. Germline CDR1 and CDR2: LGHDT and YNNKEL (reference sequence). The CDR3 region has the DNA TGTGCCAGCAGCCAAAGGACTAGCACAGATACGCAGTATTTT. Translation gives CASSQRTSTDTQYF.

The rearrangement uses TRBV24-1 and TRBJ2-1, with D unclear. This CDR3 has 13 residues. Germline CDR1 KGHDR, CDR2 SFDVKD. Trimming removed 7 bases from V and 0 bases from J, with 6 bases in between. CDR3 coding DNA: TGTGCCACCAGCTTGAGCTCCTACAATGAGCAGTTCTTC. This encodes CATSLSSYNEQFF.

The rearrangement joins TRBV19 to TRBJ1-6; maybe TRBD1 (5 bases). Germline V gives CDR1 LNHDA, CDR2 SQIVND (reference sequence). Trimming stripped 0 bases from V and 10 bases from J, with 13 bases between. This CDR3 is built from 15 residues. CDR3 in DNA: TGTGCCAGTAGTATAGAAGCCCGGCAGGGATCACCCCTCCACTTT. Its translation: CASSIEARQGSPLHF.

The chain has TRBV28 and TRBJ2-3, with TRBD2 matching over 8 bases. With V trimmed by 8 bases and J by 3 bases, 4 bases remained unmatched. This CDR3 region has 13 residues. Germline V gives CDR1 MDHEN, CDR2 SYDVKM. Written as DNA, the CDR3 is TGTGCCAGCTTCGCGGGAGGAACAGATACGCAGTATTTT. Amino acid sequence: CASFAGGTDTQYF.

This sequence joins TRBV3-1 (or the pseudogene TRBV3-2) and TRBJ1-1; D may be TRBD1 (6 bases). The germline CDR1 and CDR2 sequences are LGHDT and YNNKEL (reference sequence). The CDR3 has 16 amino acids. With 3 bases removed from V and 13 bases from J, the gap between germline ends came to 27 bases. The CDR3 spells CASSHPGTRQTCWGFF. CDR3 sequence (DNA): TGTGCCAGCAGCCATCCCGGGACACGTCAGACCTGTTGGGGTTTCTTT.